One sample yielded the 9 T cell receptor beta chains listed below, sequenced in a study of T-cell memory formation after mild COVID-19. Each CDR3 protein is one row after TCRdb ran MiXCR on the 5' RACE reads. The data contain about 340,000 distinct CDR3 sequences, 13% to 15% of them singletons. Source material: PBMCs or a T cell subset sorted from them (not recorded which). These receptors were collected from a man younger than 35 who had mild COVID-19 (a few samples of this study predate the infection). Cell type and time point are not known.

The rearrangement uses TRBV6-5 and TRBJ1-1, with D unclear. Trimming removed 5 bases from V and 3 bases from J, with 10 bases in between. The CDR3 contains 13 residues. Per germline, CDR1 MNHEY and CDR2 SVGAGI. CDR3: CASSTQVDTEAFF. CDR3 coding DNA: TGTGCCAGCAGTACACAAGTGGACACTGAAGCTTTCTTT.

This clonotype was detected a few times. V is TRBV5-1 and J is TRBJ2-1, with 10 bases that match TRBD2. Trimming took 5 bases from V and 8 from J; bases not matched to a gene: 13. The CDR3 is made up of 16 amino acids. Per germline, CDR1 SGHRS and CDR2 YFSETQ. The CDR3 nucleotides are TGCGCCAGCAGTTTGTCCCCAGCGGGAGGGGGACATGAGCAGTTCTTC. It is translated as CASSLSPAGGGHEQFF. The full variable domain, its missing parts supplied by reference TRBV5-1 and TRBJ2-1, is KAGVTQTPRYLIKTRGQQVTLSCSPISGHRSVSWYQQTPGQGLQFLFEYFSETQRNKGNFPGRFSGRQFSNSRSEMNVSTLELGDSALYLCASSLSPAGGGHEQFFGPGTRLTVL.

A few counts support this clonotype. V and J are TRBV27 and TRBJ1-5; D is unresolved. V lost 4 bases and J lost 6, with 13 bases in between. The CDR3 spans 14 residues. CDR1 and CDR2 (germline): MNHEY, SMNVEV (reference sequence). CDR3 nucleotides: TGTGCCAGCAGTTCCAACGGAGGAGCTCAGCCCCAGCATTTT. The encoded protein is CASSSNGGAQPQHF.

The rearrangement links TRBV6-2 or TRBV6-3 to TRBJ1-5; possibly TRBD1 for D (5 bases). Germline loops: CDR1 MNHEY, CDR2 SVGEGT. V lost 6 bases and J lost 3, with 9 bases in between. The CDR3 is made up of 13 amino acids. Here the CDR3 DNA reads TGTGCCAGCAGCCAGACAGACAATCAGCCCCAGCATTTT. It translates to CASSQTDNQPQHF.

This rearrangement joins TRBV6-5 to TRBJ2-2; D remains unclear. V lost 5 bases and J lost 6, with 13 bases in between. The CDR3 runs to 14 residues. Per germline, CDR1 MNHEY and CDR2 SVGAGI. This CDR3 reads CASSTGLPPGELFF. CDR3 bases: TGTGCCAGCAGTACGGGTCTCCCCCCCGGGGAGCTGTTTTTT.

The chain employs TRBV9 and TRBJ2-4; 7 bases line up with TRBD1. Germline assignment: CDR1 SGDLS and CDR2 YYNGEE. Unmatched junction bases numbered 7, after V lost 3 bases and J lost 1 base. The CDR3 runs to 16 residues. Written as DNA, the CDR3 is TGTGCCAGCAGCGACAGTATACAGGGGGCCAAAAACATTCAGTACTTC. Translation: CASSDSIQGAKNIQYF.

CDR3 sequence reads: CASSPQGVDTEAFF. CDR3 in DNA: TGTGCCAGCAGCCCGCAGGGCGTAGACACTGAAGCTTTCTTT. The chain couples TRBV7-3 to TRBJ1-1, with D possibly TRBD1 on 5 matching bases. The CDR3 runs to 14 residues. Germline CDR1 is SGHTA and CDR2 is FQGTGA. Trimming cost V 5 bases and J 3 bases, with 13 bases left between them.

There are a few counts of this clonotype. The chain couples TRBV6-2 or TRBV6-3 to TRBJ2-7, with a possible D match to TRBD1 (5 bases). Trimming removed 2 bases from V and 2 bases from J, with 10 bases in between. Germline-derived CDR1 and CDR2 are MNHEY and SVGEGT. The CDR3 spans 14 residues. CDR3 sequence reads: CASSYGGQTYEQYF. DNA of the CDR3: TGTGCCAGCAGTTACGGCGGACAAACCTACGAGCAGTACTTC.

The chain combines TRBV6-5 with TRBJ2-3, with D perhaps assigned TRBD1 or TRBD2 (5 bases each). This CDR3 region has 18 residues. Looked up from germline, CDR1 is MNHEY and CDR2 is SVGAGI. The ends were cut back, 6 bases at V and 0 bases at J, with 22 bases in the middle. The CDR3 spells CASSLRSPGRLSTDTQYF. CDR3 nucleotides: TGTGCCAGCAGCCTCCGATCCCCGGGACGCCTAAGCACAGATACGCAGTATTTT.